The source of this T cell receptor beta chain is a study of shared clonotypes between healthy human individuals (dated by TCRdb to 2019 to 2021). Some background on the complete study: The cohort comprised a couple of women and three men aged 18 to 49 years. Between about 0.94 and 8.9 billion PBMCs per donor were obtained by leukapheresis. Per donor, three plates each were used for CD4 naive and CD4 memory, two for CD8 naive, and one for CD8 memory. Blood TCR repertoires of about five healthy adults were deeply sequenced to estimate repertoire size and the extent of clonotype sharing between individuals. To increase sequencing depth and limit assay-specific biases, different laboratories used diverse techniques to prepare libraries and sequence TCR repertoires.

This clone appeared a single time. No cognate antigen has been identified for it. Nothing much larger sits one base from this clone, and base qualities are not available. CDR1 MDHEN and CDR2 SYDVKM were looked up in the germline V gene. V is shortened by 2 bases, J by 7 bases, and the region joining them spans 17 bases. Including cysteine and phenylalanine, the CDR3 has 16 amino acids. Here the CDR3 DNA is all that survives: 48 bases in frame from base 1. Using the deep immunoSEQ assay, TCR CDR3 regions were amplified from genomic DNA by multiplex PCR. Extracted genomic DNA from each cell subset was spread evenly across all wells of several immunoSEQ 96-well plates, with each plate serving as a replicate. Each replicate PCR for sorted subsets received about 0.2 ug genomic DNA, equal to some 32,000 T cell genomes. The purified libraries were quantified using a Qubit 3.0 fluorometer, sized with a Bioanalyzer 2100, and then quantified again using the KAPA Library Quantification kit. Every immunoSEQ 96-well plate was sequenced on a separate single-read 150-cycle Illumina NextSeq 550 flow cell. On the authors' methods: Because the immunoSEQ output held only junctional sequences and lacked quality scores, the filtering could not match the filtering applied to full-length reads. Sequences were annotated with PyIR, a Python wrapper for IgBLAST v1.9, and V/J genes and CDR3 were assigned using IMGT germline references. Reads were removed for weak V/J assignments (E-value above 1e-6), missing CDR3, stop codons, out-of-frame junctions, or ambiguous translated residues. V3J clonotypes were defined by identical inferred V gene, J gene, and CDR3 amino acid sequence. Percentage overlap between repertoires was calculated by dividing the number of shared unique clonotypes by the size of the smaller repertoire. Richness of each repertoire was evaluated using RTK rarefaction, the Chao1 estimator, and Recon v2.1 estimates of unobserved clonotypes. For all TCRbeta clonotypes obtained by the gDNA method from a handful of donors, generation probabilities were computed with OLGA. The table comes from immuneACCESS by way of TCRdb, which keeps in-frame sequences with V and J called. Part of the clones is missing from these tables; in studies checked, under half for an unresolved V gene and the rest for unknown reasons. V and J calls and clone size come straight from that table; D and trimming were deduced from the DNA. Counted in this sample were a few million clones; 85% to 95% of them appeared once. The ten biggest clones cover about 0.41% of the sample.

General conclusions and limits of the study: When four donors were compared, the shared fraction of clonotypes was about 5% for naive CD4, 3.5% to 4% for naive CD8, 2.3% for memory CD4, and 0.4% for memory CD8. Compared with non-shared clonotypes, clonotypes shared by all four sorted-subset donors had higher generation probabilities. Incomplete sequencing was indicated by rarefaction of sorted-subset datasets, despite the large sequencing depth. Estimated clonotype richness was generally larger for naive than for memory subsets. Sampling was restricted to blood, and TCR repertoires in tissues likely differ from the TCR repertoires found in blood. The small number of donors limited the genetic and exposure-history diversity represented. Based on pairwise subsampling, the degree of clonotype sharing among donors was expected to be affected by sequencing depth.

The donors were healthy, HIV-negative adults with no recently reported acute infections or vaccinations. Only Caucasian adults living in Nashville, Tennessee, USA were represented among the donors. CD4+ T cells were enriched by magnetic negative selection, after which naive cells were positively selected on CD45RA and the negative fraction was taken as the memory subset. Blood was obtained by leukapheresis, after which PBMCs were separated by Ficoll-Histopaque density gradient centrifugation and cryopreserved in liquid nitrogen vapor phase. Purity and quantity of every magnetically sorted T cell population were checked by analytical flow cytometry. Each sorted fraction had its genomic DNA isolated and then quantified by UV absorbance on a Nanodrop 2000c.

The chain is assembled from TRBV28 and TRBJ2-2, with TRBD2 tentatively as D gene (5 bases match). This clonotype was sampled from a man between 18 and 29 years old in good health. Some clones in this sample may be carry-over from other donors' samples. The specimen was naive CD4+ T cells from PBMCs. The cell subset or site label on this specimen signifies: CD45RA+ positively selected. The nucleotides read TGTGCCAGCAGTTTAGGGCTAGCTTTAAAATACGGGGAGCTGTTTTTT. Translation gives CASSLGLALKYGELFF.